The sequence of this T cell receptor beta chain was determined in a study of immune evolution from preneoplasia to lung adenocarcinoma. Concerning this clone itself: Its antigen is still unknown.

Assay: immunoSEQ multiplex PCR; the TCRdb copy retains only in-frame clones and omits some. The table lists 9,000 to 13,000 clones, roughly 84% of them singletons. The V gene lost 7 bases and the J gene lost 8 bases, with 20 bases spanning the gap. CDR3 size: 14 residues. CDR1 and CDR2 from the germline V gene are MNHEY and SMNVEV (reference sequence). Regarding the study as a whole: Later-stage lesions appeared to have more T cells, more diversity, less clonality. From normal lung to invasive adenocarcinoma, top clone frequencies appeared to decrease.

Patients had resection in Japan or China between 2014 and 2017. Nucleic acids came from premalignant or tumor cells enriched by macro-dissection. The sequence derives from a person aged 65-85 years with lung adenocarcinoma. Sequenced material: FFPE minimally invasive lung adenocarcinoma tissue. This rearrangement joins TRBV27 to TRBJ1-2; possible D gene TRBD1, 6 bases. Written as DNA, the CDR3 is TGTGCCAGCACCACCTTTAGAGACAGGTCGGGCTACACCTTC. It encodes CASTTFRDRSGYTF.